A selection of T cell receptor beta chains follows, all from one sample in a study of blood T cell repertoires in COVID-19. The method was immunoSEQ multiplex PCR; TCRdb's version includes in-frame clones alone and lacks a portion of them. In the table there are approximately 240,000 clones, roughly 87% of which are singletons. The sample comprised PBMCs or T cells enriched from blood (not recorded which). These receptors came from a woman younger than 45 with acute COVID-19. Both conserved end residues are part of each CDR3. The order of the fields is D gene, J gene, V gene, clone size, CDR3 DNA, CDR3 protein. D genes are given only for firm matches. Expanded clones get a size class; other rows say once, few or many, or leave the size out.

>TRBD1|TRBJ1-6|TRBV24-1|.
TGTGCCACCGTAAGGACAGGGTCGCATAATTCACCCCTCCACTTT
CATVRTGSHNSPLHF
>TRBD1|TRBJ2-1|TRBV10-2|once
TGCGCCACTGAGACGGGACAGGTCGCTGAGCAGTTCTTC
CATETGQVAEQFF
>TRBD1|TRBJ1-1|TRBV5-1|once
TGCGCCAGCAGTCGGATTGGACAGGGGTTGAACACTGAAGCTTTCTTT
CASSRIGQGLNTEAFF
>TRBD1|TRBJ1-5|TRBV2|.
TGTGCCAGCAGTCCAAAAGGGGGACAGAACAATCAGCCCCAGCATTTT
CASSPKGGQNNQPQHF
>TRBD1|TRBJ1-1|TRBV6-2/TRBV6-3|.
TGTGCCAGCAGCCAGGGCAGGGGGCTCATGAACACTGAAGCTTTCTTT
CASSQGRGLMNTEAFF
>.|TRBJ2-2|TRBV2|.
TGTGCCAGCAGTGCCCCCGGGTACACCGGGGAGCTGTTTTTT
CASSAPGYTGELFF
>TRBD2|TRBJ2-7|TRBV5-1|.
TGCGCCAGCAGCTACCAAGCGGGAGGCTTAGGGGACGAGCAGTACTTC
CASSYQAGGLGDEQYF
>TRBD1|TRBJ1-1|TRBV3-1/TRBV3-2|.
TGTGCCAGCTTACAGGGACAGCAGGCTTTCTTT
CASLQGQQAFF
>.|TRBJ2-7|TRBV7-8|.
TGTGCCAGCAGCACTACCAGCTCCTACGAGCAGTACTTC
CASSTTSSYEQYF
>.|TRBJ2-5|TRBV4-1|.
TGCGCCAGCAGCCAAGCCCCGGAAGAGACCCAGTACTTC
CASSQAPEETQYF
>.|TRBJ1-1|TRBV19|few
TGTGCCAGTAGCCCCCGAGGCGCTCCTGAAGCTTTCTTT
CASSPRGAPEAFF
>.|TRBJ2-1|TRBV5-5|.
TGTGCCAGCAGCTTGGTGGCAGGGTATGGCAATGAGCAGTTCTTC
CASSLVAGYGNEQFF
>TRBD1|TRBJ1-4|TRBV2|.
TGTGCCAGCACCGGGACAGGGGTTGGAAAACTGTTTTTT
CASTGTGVGKLFF
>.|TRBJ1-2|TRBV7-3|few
TGTGCCAGCAGCAAAATACAGGGAGATGGCTACACCTTC
CASSKIQGDGYTF
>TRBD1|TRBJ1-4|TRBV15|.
TGTGCCACCAGCAGAGATCAAATAAGGGACAGGGGGCTTGAAAAACTGTTTTTT
CATSRDQIRDRGLEKLFF
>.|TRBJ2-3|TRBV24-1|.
TGTGCCACCTCATTTGGAGGCACAGATACGCAGTATTTT
CATSFGGTDTQYF
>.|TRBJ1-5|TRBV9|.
TGTGCCAGCAGCAGAGGGGGATCGCATCAGCCCCAGCATTTT
CASSRGGSHQPQHF
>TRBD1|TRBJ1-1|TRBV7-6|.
TGTGCCAGCAGCATCCGGGACAGCGGAGCCACTGAAGCTTTCTTT
CASSIRDSGATEAFF
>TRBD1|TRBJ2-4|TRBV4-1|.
TGCGCCAGCAGCCAAGAACAGTTGGGACAGGGGGCTTTAACCATTCAGTACTTC
CASSQEQLGQGALTIQYF
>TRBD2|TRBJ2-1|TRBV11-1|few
TGTGCCAGCAGCTTTGGGACTAGCGGGAGGTACAATGAGCAGTTCTTC
CASSFGTSGRYNEQFF
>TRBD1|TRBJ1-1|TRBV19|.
TGTGCCAGTAGTGCACAGGGGTTACCGAACACTGAAGCTTTCTTT
CASSAQGLPNTEAFF
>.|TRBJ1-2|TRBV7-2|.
TGTGCCAGCAGCTTGCAAGACACGATGGCTAACTATGGCTACACCTTC
CASSLQDTMANYGYTF
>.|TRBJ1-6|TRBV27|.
TGTGCCAGCAGTTTACTGGCGGGAATGGGTTCACCCCTCCACTTT
CASSLLAGMGSPLHF
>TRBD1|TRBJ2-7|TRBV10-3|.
TGTGCCATCAGTGCGGGACAGGGGGAGTCCGAGCAGTACTTC
CAISAGQGESEQYF
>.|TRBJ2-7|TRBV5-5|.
TGTGCCAGCAGCTTCGGGGGTGCGTACGAGCAGTACTTC
CASSFGGAYEQYF
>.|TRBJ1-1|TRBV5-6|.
TGTGCCAGCACCATGAGGGCGGATGAAGCTTTCTTT
CASTMRADEAFF
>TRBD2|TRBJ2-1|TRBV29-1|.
TGCAGCGGAGGGCGGGGGGACAATGAGCAGTTCTTC
CSGGRGDNEQFF
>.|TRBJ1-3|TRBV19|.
TGTGCCAGTAGTTCGAGGCTTCATACAGGAGAATATCGAAACACCATATATTTT
CASSSRLHTGEYRNTIYF
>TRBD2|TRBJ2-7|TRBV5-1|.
TGCGCCAGCAGCGAACTAGCGGGTTTTTCCTACGAGCAGTACTTC
CASSELAGFSYEQYF
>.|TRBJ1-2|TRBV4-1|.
TGCGCCAGCAGCCAGGTGGGGGGTCGCGCGGGCGGCTACACCTTC
CASSQVGGRAGGYTF
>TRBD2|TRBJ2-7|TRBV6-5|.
TGTGCCAGCAGTCCCCCCGGCGGGAGTTTTTACGAGCAGTACTTC
CASSPPGGSFYEQYF
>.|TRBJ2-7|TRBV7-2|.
TGTGCCAGCAGCCCAGGGTCCACTCTCCACTACGAGCAGTACTTC
CASSPGSTLHYEQYF
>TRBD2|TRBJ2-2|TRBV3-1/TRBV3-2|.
TGTGCCAGCAGTGCGATGGGGGGGGCGAACACCGGGGAGCTGTTTTTT
CASSAMGGANTGELFF
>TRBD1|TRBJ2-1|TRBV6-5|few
TGTGCCAGAGACAGGGATGAGCAGTTCTTC
CARDRDEQFF
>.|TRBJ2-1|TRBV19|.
TGTGCCAGTAGTATAGTGAACCCGGGCTCCTACAATGAGCAGTTCTTC
CASSIVNPGSYNEQFF
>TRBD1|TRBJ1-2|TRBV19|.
TGTGCCAGTAGCAACAGGGGGCGCCGTGGCTACACCTTC
CASSNRGRRGYTF
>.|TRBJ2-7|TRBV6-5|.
TGTGCCAGCGGGCTTGACGAGCAGTACTTC
CASGLDEQYF
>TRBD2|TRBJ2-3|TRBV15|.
TGTGCCACCAGCAGCGGACTAGCGCTGAGCACAGATACGCAGTATTTT
CATSSGLALSTDTQYF
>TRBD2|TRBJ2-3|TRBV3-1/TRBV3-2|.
TGTGCCAGCAGCCAAGCTGCCGCCGGGAGCGGGAGTGTCACAGATACGCAGTATTTT
CASSQAAAGSGSVTDTQYF
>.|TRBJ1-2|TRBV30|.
TGTGCCTGGGGACCCCGACAAAGCTACACCTTC
CAWGPRQSYTF
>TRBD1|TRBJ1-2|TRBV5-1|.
TGCGCCAGCAGCGCCCCGGGACAGGAATATGGCTACACCTTC
CASSAPGQEYGYTF
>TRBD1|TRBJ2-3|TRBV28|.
TGTGCCAGCAGTTTCGCCGGGACAGGGTGGTCAGATACGCAGTATTTT
CASSFAGTGWSDTQYF
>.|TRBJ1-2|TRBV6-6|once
TGTGCCAGCAGTTACGGGGGGATTGGCTATGGCTACACCTTC
CASSYGGIGYGYTF
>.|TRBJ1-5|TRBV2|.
TGTGCCAGCAGCCGGACCCAGGGGCAGCCCCAGCATTTT
CASSRTQGQPQHF
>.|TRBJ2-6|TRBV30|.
TGTGCCTGGAGTCTTAGATCTGGGGCCAACGTCCTGACTTTC
CAWSLRSGANVLTF
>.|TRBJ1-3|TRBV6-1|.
TGTGCCAGCAGTGAACCGTATAGGGGGATCCCTGGAAACACCATATATTTT
CASSEPYRGIPGNTIYF
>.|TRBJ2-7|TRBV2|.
TGTGCCAGCACCGAGGCATTCGAGCAGTACTTC
CASTEAFEQYF
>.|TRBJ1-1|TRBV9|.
TGTGCCAGCAGTCTGGACACCCAAAACACTGAAGCTTTCTTT
CASSLDTQNTEAFF
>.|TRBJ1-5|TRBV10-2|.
TGCGCCAGCAGTGTACAGGGCAATCAGCCCCAGCATTTT
CASSVQGNQPQHF
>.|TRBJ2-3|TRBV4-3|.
TGCGCCAGCAGCCAAGAATCAGGGCACACAGATACGCAGTATTTT
CASSQESGHTDTQYF
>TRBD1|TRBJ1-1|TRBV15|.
TGTGCCACCAGCACCCGGACAGGAAACACTGAAGCTTTCTTT
CATSTRTGNTEAFF
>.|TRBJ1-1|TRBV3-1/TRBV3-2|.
TGTGCCAGCAGCCAACCCTACACTGAAGCTTTCTTT
CASSQPYTEAFF
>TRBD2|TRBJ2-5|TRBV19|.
TGTGCCAGTAGCTTGGGGGAGGGAGGACAAGAGACCCAGTACTTC
CASSLGEGGQETQYF
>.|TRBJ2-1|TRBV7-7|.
TGTGCTAGCAGCCCGTTCCCGGAGAGCTCCTACAATGAGCAGTTCTTC
CASSPFPESSYNEQFF